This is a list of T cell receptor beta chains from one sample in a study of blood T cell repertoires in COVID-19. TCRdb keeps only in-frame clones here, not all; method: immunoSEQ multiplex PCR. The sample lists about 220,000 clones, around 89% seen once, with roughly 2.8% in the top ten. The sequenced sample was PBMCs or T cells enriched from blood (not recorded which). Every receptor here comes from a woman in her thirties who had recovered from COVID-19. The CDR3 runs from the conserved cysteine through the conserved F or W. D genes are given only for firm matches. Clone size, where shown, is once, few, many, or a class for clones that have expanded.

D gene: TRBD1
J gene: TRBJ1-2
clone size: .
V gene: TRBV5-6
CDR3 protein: CASKGGRGLGYYGYTF
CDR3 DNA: TGTGCCAGCAAAGGGGGCAGGGGGCTAGGGTATTATGGCTACACCTTC

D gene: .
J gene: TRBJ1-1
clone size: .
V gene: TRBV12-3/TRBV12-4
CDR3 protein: CASSPGRNTEAFF
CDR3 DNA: TGTGCCAGCAGTCCTGGCAGGAACACTGAAGCTTTCTTT

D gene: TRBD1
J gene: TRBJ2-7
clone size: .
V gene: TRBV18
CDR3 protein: CASSLTGGRVDEQYF
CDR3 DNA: TGTGCCAGCTCACTCACAGGGGGCCGGGTCGACGAGCAGTACTTC

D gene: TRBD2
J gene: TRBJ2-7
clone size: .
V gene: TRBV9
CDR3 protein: CASSNSGGVYEQYF
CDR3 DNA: TGTGCCAGCAGCAACAGCGGGGGGGTCTACGAGCAGTACTTC

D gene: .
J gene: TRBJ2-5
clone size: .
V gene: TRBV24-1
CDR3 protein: CATSDFRETQYF
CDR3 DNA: TGTGCCACCAGTGATTTTCGGGAGACCCAGTACTTC

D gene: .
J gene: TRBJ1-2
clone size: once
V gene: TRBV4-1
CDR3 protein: CASSQEFAGYGYTF
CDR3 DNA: TGCGCCAGCAGCCAAGAGTTCGCCGGCTATGGCTACACCTTC

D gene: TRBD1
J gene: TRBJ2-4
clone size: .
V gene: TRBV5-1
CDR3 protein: CASSLAFGQGQNIQYF
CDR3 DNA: TGCGCCAGCAGCTTGGCCTTCGGACAGGGACAAAACATTCAGTACTTC

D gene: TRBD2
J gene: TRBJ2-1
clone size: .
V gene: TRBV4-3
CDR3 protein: CASSTGTSRSNEQFF
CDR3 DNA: TGCGCCAGCAGCACAGGGACTAGCCGTAGCAATGAGCAGTTCTTC

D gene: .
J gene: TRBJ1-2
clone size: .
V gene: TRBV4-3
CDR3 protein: CASSQGTGPDYGYTF
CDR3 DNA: TGCGCCAGCAGCCAAGGTACAGGGCCGGACTATGGCTACACCTTC

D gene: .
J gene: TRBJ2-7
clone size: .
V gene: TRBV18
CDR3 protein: CASSPLTGGFISGGFTYEQYF
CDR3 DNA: TGTGCCAGCTCACCTCTGACAGGGGGCTTCATTAGCGGGGGTTTTACCTACGAGCAGTACTTC

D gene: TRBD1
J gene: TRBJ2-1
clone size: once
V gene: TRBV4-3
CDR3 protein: CASSQDWTGDGNEQFF
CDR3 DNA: TGCGCCAGCAGCCAAGATTGGACAGGGGATGGGAATGAGCAGTTCTTC

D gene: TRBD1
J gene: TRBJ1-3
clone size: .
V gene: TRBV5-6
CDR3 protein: CASSGPGQGKNTIYF
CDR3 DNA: TGTGCCAGCAGCGGCCCCGGACAGGGGAAAAACACCATATATTTT

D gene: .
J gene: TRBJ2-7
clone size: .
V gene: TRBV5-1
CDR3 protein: CASRSGDGRGPLSYEQYF
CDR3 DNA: TGCGCCAGCAGATCAGGGGATGGGCGGGGGCCCCTCTCCTACGAGCAGTACTTC

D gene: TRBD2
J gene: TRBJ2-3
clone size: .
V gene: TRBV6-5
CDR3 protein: CANGLAGTDTQYF
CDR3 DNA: TGTGCCAACGGACTAGCTGGCACAGATACGCAGTATTTT

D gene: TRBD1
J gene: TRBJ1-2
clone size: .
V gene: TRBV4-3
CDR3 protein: CASRQQTGGNYGYTF
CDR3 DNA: TGCGCCAGCAGGCAGCAAACAGGGGGAAACTATGGCTACACCTTC

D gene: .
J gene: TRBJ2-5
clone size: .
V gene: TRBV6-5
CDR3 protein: CASNGQAGAQYF
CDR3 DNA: TGTGCCAGCAACGGGCAGGCAGGGGCCCAGTACTTC

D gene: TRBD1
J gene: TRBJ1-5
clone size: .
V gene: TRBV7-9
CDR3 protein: CASSVDRVPQPQHF
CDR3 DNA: TGTGCCAGCAGCGTAGACAGGGTACCTCAGCCCCAGCATTTT

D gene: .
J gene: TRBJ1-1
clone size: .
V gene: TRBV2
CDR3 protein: CASSRSTEAFF
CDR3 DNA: TGTGCCAGCAGTCGGAGCACTGAAGCTTTCTTT

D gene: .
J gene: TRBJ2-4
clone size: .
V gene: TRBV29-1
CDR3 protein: CSVEGDTRDKNIQYF
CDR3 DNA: TGCAGCGTTGAGGGGGACACCAGAGACAAAAACATTCAGTACTTC

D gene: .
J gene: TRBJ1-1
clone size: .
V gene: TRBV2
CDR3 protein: CASSEGHRNTEAFF
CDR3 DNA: TGTGCCAGCAGTGAGGGACACCGGAACACTGAAGCTTTCTTT

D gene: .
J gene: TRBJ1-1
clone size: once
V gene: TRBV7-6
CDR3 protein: CASSLVDDSYTEAFF
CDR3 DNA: TGTGCCAGCAGCTTAGTAGATGACAGTTACACTGAAGCTTTCTTT

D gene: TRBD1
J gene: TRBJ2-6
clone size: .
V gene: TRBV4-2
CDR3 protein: CASSRTGVPGANVLTF
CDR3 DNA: TGTGCCAGCAGCCGAACAGGGGTCCCTGGGGCCAACGTCCTGACTTTC

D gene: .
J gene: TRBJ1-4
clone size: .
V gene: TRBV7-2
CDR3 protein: CASSSGKGLLNEKLFF
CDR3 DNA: TGTGCCAGCAGCTCTGGAAAGGGACTCCTAAATGAAAAACTGTTTTTT

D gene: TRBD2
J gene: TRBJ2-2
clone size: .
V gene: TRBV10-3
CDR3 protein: CAITRGGPGELFF
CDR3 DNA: TGTGCCATCACTCGGGGGGGCCCCGGGGAGCTGTTTTTT

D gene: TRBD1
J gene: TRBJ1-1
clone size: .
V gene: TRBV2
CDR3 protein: CASSTGTGNTEAFF
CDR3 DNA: TGTGCCAGCAGTACCGGGACAGGCAACACTGAAGCTTTCTTT

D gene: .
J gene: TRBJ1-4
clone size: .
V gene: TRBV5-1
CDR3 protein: CASSLGGLSNEKLFF
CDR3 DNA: TGCGCCAGCAGCTTGGGGGGCTTATCTAATGAAAAACTGTTTTTT

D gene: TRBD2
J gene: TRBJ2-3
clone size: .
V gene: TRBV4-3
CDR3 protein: CASSPRLAGASRDTQYF
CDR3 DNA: TGCGCCAGCAGCCCGCGCCTAGCGGGGGCCTCCAGGGATACGCAGTATTTT

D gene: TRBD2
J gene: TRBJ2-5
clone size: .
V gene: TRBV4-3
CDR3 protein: CASSQGVLLAEETQYF
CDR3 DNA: TGCGCCAGCAGCCAAGGGGTCTTGCTAGCGGAAGAGACCCAGTACTTC

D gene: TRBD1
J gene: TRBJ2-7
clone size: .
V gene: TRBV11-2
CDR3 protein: CASSLTTGGYVGEQYF
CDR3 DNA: TGTGCCAGCAGCTTAACGACAGGGGGTTATGTGGGCGAGCAGTACTTC

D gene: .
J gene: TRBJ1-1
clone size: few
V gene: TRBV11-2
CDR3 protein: CASSLDTGRATEAFF
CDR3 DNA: TGTGCCAGCAGCTTAGATACAGGGCGGGCCACTGAAGCTTTCTTT

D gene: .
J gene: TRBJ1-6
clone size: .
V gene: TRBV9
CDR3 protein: CASSVGDSFSPLHF
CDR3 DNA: TGTGCCAGCAGCGTAGGGGACTCCTTTTCACCCCTCCACTTT

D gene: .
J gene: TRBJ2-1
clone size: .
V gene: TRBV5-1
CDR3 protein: CASRPDSSSQFF
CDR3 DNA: TGCGCCAGCAGACCGGACAGTTCCTCTCAGTTCTTC

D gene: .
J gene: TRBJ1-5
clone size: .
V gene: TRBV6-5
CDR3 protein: CASSYHRDNQPQHF
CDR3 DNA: TGTGCCAGCAGTTACCACAGGGACAATCAGCCCCAGCATTTT

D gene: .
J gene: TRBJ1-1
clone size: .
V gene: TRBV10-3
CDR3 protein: CAISESSPGRGTEAFF
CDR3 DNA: TGTGCCATCAGTGAGTCGTCCCCAGGGCGCGGCACTGAAGCTTTCTTT

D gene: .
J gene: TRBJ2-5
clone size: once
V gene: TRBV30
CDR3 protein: CAWSLRGSKETQYF
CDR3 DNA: TGTGCCTGGAGTTTAAGGGGGAGCAAAGAGACCCAGTACTTC

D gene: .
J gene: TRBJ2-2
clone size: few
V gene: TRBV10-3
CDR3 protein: CAISGSYEYTGELFF
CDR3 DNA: TGTGCCATCAGTGGGTCGTACGAGTACACCGGGGAGCTGTTTTTT

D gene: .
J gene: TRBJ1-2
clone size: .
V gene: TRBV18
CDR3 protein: CASCRTPPYRGGYTF
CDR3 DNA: TGTGCCAGCTGCAGAACACCTCCGTATCGGGGTGGCTACACCTTC

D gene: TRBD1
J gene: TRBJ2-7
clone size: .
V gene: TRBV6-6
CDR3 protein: CASRASGQGEDEQYF
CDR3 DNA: TGTGCCAGCAGGGCCTCCGGACAGGGGGAAGACGAGCAGTACTTC

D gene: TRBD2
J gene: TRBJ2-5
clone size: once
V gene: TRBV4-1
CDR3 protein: CASSQEGSGGIFETQYF
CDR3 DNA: TGCGCCAGCAGCCAAGAGGGTAGCGGGGGGATCTTCGAGACCCAGTACTTC

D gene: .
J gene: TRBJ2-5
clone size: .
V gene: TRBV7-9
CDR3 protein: CASSLGFRSGNQETQYF
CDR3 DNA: TGTGCCAGCAGCTTAGGCTTTAGATCGGGAAACCAAGAGACCCAGTACTTC

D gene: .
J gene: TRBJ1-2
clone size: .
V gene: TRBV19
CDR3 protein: CASSLSYGYTF
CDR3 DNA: TGTGCCAGTAGTCTTTCCTATGGCTACACCTTC

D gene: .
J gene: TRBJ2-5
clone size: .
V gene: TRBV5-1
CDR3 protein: CASTLRVSGYQETQYF
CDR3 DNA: TGCGCCAGCACCCTAAGGGTGTCAGGGTACCAAGAGACCCAGTACTTC